This record covers a single TCR beta chain. This specimen comes from a study of blood T cell repertoires in COVID-19. The study drew participants aged about 18 to 89 years from 24 US areas. Method: immunoSEQ multiplex PCR; TCRdb's copy keeps in-frame clones and lacks some. The table has roughly 330,000 clones, 70% to 90% seen once. The CDR3 spans 17 residues. This sequence originates from a woman in her thirties who had recovered from COVID-19. The specimen was PBMCs or T cells enriched from blood (not recorded which). V usage is TRBV21-1 and J usage is TRBJ1-5; the D call of TRBD1 is as the table states it, not checked on the DNA. TRBV21-1 is assigned pseudogene status. CDR3 DNA sequence: TGTGCCAGCAGCAAAGGTCCCGTCCGGGACAAGAATCAGCCCCAGCATTTT. Residues: CASSKGPVRDKNQPQHF.